The rows below give T cell receptor beta chains drawn from one sample of a study of blood T cell repertoires in COVID-19. The assay was immunoSEQ multiplex PCR, and TCRdb's table has in-frame clones only and misses some. The repertoire consists of about 350,000 clones, with about 92% occurring once and the leading ten covering over 3.5%. The sample taken for sequencing was peripheral blood. These receptors came from a woman aged 55-75 years with COVID-19, enrolled during active disease. CDR3s include the opening cysteine and the closing phenylalanine or tryptophan. D genes are given only for firm matches. A clone size is listed for some rows: how often the clone was seen (once, few, many), or a class if it is expanded.

d_call	j_call	v_call	clone_size	cdr3_nt	cdr3_aa
TRBD2	TRBJ2-7	TRBV3-1/TRBV3-2	.	TGTGCCAGCAGCCAAGGACTAGCGGGGGGGAGAGGCGAGCAGTACTTC	CASSQGLAGGRGEQYF
.	TRBJ1-6	TRBV4-2	.	TGTGCCAGCAGCCAGGGTTACGGACAGTATAATTCACCCCTCCACTTT	CASSQGYGQYNSPLHF
.	TRBJ1-3	TRBV20-1	.	TGCAGTGCTGGGACAGGAAACACCATATATTTT	CSAGTGNTIYF
TRBD1	TRBJ1-1	TRBV7-9	few	TGTGCCAGCAGCTTATACAGGGGTGGGAACACTGAAGCTTTCTTT	CASSLYRGGNTEAFF
TRBD1	TRBJ1-1	TRBV6-5	.	TGTGCCAGCAGTCTAACGACAGGGGGCACTGAAGCTTTCTTT	CASSLTTGGTEAFF
.	TRBJ1-5	TRBV7-8	.	TGTGCCAGCAGCTCCTATAGGTTTGGGGCCAGAAGTAATCAGCCCCAGCATTTT	CASSSYRFGARSNQPQHF
TRBD2	TRBJ2-5	TRBV7-2	.	TGTGCCAGCAGCTTCGGGGGGGCAGGGGAGACCCAGTACTTC	CASSFGGAGETQYF
.	TRBJ1-2	TRBV19	few	TGTGCCAGTACCACCGACGGGGGGGGCTCTTACTATGGCTACACCTTC	CASTTDGGGSYYGYTF
TRBD1	TRBJ1-6	TRBV19	.	TGTGCCACCGGACAGGGTAACTCACCCCTCCACTTT	CATGQGNSPLHF
TRBD1	TRBJ2-1	TRBV6-5	.	TGTGCCAGCAGTTACCGGGACAGGACTTACAATGAGCAGTTCTTC	CASSYRDRTYNEQFF
.	TRBJ1-6	TRBV5-1	.	TGCGCCAGCAGACTACGCGGGGATTCACCCCTCCACTTT	CASRLRGDSPLHF
.	TRBJ1-2	TRBV11-3	.	TGTGCCAGCAGCCCGGACATGAACTATGGCTACACCTTC	CASSPDMNYGYTF
.	TRBJ1-6	TRBV9	.	TGTGCCAGCAGCCCCCAGGGAGGGACCCGACATAATTCACCCCTCCACTTT	CASSPQGGTRHNSPLHF
.	TRBJ1-2	TRBV15	.	TGTGCCACCAGCAGAGGGGGGGTGAACTATGGCTACACCTTC	CATSRGGVNYGYTF
TRBD1	TRBJ2-7	TRBV11-2	.	TGTGCCAGCAGACCCCCAGGGACAGGGGATTTCGAGCAGTACTTC	CASRPPGTGDFEQYF
TRBD2	TRBJ2-7	TRBV4-2	.	TGTGCCAGCAGCGACCCTCAGCGGGGGGGCTCCTACGAGCAGTACTTC	CASSDPQRGGSYEQYF
TRBD1	TRBJ2-7	TRBV5-6	.	TGTGCCAGCAGCCGAGGACAGGGGGCATATGACGAGCAGTACTTC	CASSRGQGAYDEQYF
.	TRBJ1-1	TRBV12-3/TRBV12-4	.	TGTGCCAGCAGTTTAACCACGGACACTGAAGCTTTCTTT	CASSLTTDTEAFF
TRBD1	TRBJ2-5	TRBV29-1	.	TGCAGCGTTGGACAGGGACCGATCCAAGAGACCCAGTACTTC	CSVGQGPIQETQYF
TRBD1	TRBJ1-2	TRBV5-1	.	TGCGCCAGCAGCCTTACAGGGGCAGACGGCTACACCTTC	CASSLTGADGYTF
TRBD1	TRBJ1-2	TRBV5-1	.	TGCGCCAGCAGCTTGGAACAGGGGGCGAATTATGGCTACACCTTC	CASSLEQGANYGYTF
TRBD1	TRBJ1-2	TRBV7-2	.	TGTGCCAGCAGCCCCTACAGGGGGCGCTTGAACTATGGCTACACCTTC	CASSPYRGRLNYGYTF
.	TRBJ1-4	TRBV21-1	.	TGTGCCAGCAGCGCCGGGACAGGGGGTGAAAAACTGTTTTTT	CASSAGTGGEKLFF